A single sample is the source of the 5 T cell receptor beta chains below, sequenced in a study of blood T cell repertoires in COVID-19. Libraries were prepared by immunoSEQ multiplex PCR; TCRdb keeps only in-frame clonotypes and omits some of them. The sample yields a few hundred thousand clones, around 90% seen once. Sequenced material: peripheral blood. Receptor source: a woman aged 40 to 50 with COVID-19, enrolled during active disease.

This rearrangement joins TRBV20-1 to TRBJ2-7; D gene ambiguous. The V gene lost 0 bases and the J gene lost 4 bases, with 4 bases spanning the gap. From germline, CDR1 is DFQATT and CDR2 SNEGSKA (reference sequence). CDR3 length: 11 amino acids. Here the CDR3 reads CSARERYEQYF. CDR3 bases: TGCAGTGCTAGAGAGAGGTACGAGCAGTACTTC.

As concerns this clone: Other DNA sequences within the sample encode an identical CDR3. The V and J genes are TRBV28 and TRBJ2-7; 8 positions match TRBD2. V was clipped by 4 bases and J by 4 bases; unmatched bases: 3. The CDR3 consists of 13 residues. Germline V gene data show CDR1 as MDHEN and CDR2 as SYDVKM. The CDR3: CASSSPGGYEQYF. In DNA, the CDR3 is TGTGCCAGCAGTTCCCCGGGGGGGTACGAGCAGTACTTC.

The chain carries TRBV27 and TRBJ1-2; TRBD1 matches at 7 bases. CDR1 and CDR2 from the germline V gene are MNHEY and SMNVEV (reference sequence). Germline trimming cut 3 bases from V and 2 bases from J; bases unmatched to any gene: 15. This CDR3 has 18 residues. In DNA, the CDR3 is TGTGCCAGCAGTTTTCGACGGGGATCACAGGGGTACAACTATGGCTACACCTTC. Translation: CASSFRRGSQGYNYGYTF.

The V and J genes are TRBV6-5 and TRBJ2-7; D perhaps matches TRBD2 (5 bases). Germline CDR1 reads MNHEY; CDR2 reads SVGAGI. The CDR3 has 14 amino acids. The germline V and J ends were trimmed by 6 bases and 0 bases, with 12 bases remaining between them. The CDR3 DNA sequence: TGTGCCAGCAGCAGGACTGCTAGCTCCTACGAGCAGTACTTC. Translated, it gives CASSRTASSYEQYF.

The chain is built from TRBV6-6 and TRBJ1-4, with 7 positions matching TRBD1. V shed 5 bases and J 6 bases; nucleotides not matched to a gene: 15. Per the germline V gene, CDR1 is MNHNY and CDR2 is SVGAGI (reference sequence). The CDR3 extends over 17 amino acids. CDR3 sequence reads: CASSPGTANFGYEKLFF. The DNA of the CDR3 is TGTGCCAGCAGTCCCGGGACAGCCAACTTCGGATATGAAAAACTGTTTTTT.